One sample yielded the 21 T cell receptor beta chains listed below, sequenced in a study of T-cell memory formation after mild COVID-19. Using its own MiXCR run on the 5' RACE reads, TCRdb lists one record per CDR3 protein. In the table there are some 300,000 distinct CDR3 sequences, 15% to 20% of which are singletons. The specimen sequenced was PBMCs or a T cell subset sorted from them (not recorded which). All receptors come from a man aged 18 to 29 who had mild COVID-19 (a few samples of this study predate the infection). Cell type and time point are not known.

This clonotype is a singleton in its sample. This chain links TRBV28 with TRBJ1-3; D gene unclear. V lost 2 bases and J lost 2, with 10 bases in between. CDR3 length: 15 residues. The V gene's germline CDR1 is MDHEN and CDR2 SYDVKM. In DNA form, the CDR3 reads TGTGCCAGCAGTTTACACCTAACGGCTGGAAACACCATATATTTT. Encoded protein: CASSLHLTAGNTIYF.

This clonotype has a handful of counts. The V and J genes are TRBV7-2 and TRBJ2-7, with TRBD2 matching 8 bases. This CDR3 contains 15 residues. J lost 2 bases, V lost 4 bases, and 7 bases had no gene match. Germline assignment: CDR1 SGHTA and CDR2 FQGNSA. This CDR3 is CASSSIAGPTYEQYF. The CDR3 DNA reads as TGTGCCAGCAGCTCGATAGCGGGACCAACCTACGAGCAGTACTTC.

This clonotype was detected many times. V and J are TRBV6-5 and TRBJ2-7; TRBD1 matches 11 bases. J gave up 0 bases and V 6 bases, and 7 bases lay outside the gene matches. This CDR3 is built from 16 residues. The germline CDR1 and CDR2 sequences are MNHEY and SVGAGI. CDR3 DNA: TGTGCCAGCAGACCTTCCGGGACAGGGGGCTCCTACGAGCAGTACGTC. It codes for CASRPSGTGGSYEQYV.

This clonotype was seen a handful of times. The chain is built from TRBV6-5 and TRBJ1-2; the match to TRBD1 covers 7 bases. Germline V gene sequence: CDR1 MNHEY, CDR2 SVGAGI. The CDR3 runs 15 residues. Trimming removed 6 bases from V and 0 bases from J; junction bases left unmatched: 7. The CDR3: CASRDGTVTNYGYTF. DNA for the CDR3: TGTGCCAGCAGGGACGGGACAGTGACTAACTATGGCTACACCTTC.

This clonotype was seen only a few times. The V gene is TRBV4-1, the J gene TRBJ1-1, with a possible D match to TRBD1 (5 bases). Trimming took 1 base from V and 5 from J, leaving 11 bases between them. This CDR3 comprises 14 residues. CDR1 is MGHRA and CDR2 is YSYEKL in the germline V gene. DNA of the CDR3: TGCGCCAGCAGCCAAGGCCAGGGTTGGACTGAAGCTTTCTTT. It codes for CASSQGQGWTEAFF.

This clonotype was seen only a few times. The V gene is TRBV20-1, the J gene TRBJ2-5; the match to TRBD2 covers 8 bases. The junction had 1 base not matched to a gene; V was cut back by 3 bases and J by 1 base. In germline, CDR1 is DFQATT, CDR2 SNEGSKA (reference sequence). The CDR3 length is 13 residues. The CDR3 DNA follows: TGCAGTGCTAGCGGGGGGGCCCAAGAGACCCAGTACTTC. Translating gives CSASGGAQETQYF.

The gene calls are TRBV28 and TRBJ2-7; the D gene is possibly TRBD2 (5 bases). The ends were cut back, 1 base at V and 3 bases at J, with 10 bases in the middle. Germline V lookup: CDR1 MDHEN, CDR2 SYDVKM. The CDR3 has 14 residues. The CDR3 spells CASSLSGFSYEQYF. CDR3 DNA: TGTGCCAGCAGTTTATCGGGATTCAGCTACGAGCAGTACTTC. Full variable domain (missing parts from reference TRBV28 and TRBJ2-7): DVKVTQSSRYLVKRTGEKVFLECVQDMDHENMFWYRQDPGLGLRLIYFSYDVKMKEKGDIPEGYSVSREKKERFSLILESASTNQTSMYLCASSLSGFSYEQYFGPGTRLTVT.

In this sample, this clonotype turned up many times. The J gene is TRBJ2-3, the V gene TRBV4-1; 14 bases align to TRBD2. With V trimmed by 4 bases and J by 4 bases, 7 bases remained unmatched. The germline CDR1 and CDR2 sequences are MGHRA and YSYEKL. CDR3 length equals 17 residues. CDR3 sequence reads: CASSRRLAGGIPDTQYF. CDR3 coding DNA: TGCGCCAGCAGCCGTCGACTAGCGGGGGGGATCCCAGATACGCAGTATTTT.

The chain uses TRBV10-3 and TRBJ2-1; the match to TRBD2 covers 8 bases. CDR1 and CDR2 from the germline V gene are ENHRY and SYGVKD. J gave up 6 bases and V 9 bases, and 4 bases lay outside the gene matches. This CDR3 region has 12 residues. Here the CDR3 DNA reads TGTGCCATGAGGACTAGCCGCAATGAGCAGTTCTTC. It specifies CAMRTSRNEQFF.

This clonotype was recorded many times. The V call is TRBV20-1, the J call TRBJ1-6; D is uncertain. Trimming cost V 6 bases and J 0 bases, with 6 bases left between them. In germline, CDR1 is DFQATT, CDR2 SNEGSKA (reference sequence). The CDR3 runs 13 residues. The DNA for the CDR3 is TGCAGTGCGCGGAGCTCCTATAATTCACCCCTCCACTTT. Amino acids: CSARSSYNSPLHF.

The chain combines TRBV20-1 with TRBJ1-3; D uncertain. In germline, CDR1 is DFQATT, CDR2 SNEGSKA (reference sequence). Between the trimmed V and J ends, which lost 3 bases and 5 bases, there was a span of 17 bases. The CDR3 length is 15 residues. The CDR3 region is CSASPSGGFRNTIYF. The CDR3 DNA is TGCAGTGCTAGTCCTTCGGGCGGTTTTAGAAACACCATATATTTT.

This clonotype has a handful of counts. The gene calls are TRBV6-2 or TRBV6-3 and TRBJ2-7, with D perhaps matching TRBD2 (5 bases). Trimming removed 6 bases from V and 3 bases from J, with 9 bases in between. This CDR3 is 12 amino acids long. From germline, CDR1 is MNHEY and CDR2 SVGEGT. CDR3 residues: CASSPRGYEQYV. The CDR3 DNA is TGTGCCAGCAGCCCCCGGGGCTACGAGCAGTACGTC.

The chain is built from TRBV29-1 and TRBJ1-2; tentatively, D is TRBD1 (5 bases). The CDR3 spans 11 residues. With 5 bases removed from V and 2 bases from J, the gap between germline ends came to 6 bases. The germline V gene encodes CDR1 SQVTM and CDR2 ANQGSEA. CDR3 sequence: CSVNRNYGYTF. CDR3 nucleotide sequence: TGCAGCGTTAACAGGAACTATGGCTACACCTTC.

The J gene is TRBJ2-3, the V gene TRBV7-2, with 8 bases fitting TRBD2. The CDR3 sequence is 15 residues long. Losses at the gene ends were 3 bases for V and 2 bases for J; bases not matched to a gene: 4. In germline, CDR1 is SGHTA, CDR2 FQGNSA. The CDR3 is CASSFPGGTTDTQYF. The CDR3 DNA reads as TGTGCCAGCAGCTTCCCGGGGGGGACCACAGATACGCAGTATTTT.

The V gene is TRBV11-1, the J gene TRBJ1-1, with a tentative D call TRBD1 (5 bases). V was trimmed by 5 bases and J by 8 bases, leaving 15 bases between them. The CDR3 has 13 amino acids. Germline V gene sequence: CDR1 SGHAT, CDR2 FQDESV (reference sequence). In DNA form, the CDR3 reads TGTGCCAGCAGCCCACACCGAGGGGCAGAAGCTTTCTTT. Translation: CASSPHRGAEAFF.

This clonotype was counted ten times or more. CDR3 nucleotides: TGCGCCAGCAGCCCTATCACTAGCGGGGGGTCGGACACCGGGGAGCTGTTTTTT. This translates into CASSPITSGGSDTGELFF. The chain carries TRBV4-3 and TRBJ2-2; 12 bases are a match to TRBD2. Germline V gives CDR1 LGHNA, CDR2 YSLEER. CDR3 length: 18 amino acids. J was trimmed by 3 bases and V by 4 bases; bases with no gene match: 9.

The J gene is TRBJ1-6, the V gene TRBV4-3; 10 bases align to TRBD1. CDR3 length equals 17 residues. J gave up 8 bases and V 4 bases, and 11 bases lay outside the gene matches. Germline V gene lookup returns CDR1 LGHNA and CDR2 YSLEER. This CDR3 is CASSPGLRDRGHSPLHF. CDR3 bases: TGCGCCAGCAGCCCAGGGCTCCGGGACAGGGGCCATTCACCCCTCCACTTT.

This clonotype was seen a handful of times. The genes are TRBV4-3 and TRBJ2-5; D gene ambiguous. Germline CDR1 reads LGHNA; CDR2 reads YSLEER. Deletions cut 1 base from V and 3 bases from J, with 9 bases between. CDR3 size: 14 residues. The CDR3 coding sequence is TGCGCCAGCAGCCAAGTTGGTGGGGAAGAGACCCAGTACTTC. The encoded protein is CASSQVGGEETQYF.

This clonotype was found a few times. CDR3 region: CASSQGLMGIEKLFF. CDR3 in DNA: TGCGCCAGCAGCCAAGGACTCATGGGCATTGAAAAACTGTTTTTT. V usage is TRBV4-1 and J usage is TRBJ1-4, with D uncertain. Germline V gene lookup returns CDR1 MGHRA and CDR2 YSYEKL. CDR3 length: 15 amino acids. Trimming pared 1 base from V and 7 bases from J, leaving 13 bases between.

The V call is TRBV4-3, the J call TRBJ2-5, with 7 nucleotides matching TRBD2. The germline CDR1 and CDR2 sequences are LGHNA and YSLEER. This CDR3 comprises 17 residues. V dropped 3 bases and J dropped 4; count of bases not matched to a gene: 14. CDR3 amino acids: CASSHGRLALEGETQYF. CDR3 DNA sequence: TGCGCCAGCAGCCACGGACGACTAGCCCTCGAGGGAGAGACCCAGTACTTC.

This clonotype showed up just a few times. This CDR3 is CASSFTGVSRPQHF. CDR3 bases: TGTGCCAGCAGTTTCACAGGGGTCAGCCGGCCCCAGCATTTT. The chain recombines TRBV12-3 or TRBV12-4 with TRBJ1-5, with 7 positions matching TRBD1. The CDR3 runs 14 residues. V dropped 3 bases and J dropped 9; count of bases not matched to a gene: 8.